This T cell receptor beta chain originates from a study of PD-L1 blockade in urothelial cancer. On the study more broadly: Men with urothelial cancer arising in the bladder made up most of the 29 patients. Patients arrived having already received 0 to 3 prior chemotherapy regimens. Blood-derived samples held a median approximately 140,000 T cells.

The patients' disease, urothelial carcinoma, was locally advanced or metastatic. TCRdb's table, derived via immunoSEQ multiplex PCR, lists solely in-frame clones and lacks some. Of about 70,000 clones listed, 80% to 90% are singletons. This clone has just a few counts. V lost 4 bases and J 8 bases, leaving 12 bases between the germline ends. CDR3 length: 12 residues. Germline V gene lookup returns CDR1 SGHNT and CDR2 YYREEE (reference sequence). The gene calls are TRBV5-4 and TRBJ1-1; TRBD1 is a possible D gene (6 bases). The input for sequencing was PBMCs, taken around atezolizumab (anti-PD-L1) treatment. This receptor was taken from a man in his 70s with urothelial cancer. CDR3 sequence (DNA): TGTGCCAGCAGCCTTCCCCAGGGGGAAGCTTTCTTT. This codes for CASSLPQGEAFF.